This TCR beta chain derives from a study of immune characterization of retroperitoneal liposarcoma. TCRdb recomputed calls from the PCR reads with MiXCR, one row per CDR3 protein. This sample has approximately 10,000 distinct CDR3 sequences, with around 26% found just once. Germline V gene sequence: CDR1 SGHNT, CDR2 YENEEA. The V and J ends lost 0 bases and 10 bases, in that order; junction bases with no gene match: 9. The CDR3 spans 15 residues. Sequencing was carried out using tumor tissue. The chain links TRBV11-3 to TRBJ2-1, with 7 nucleotides matching TRBD2. The sequence was obtained from a female donor with retroperitoneal liposarcoma. The CDR3 is CASSLDGLGDREQFF. The CDR3 DNA is TGTGCCAGCAGCTTAGATGGACTAGGGGATAGGGAGCAGTTCTTC.